Below, 22 T cell receptor beta chains from the same sample are listed, as sequenced in a study of shared clonotypes between healthy human individuals. Generated by immunoSEQ multiplex PCR, the TCRdb table keeps only in-frame clones and is missing some. Here the sample spans millions of clones, 85% to 95% being singletons. The sequenced sample was naive CD4+ T cells sorted from blood. The subset is: CD45RA+ positively selected. Receptor source: a man aged 18-30 years in good health.

V is TRBV30 and J is TRBJ1-2; tentative D call: TRBD1 (5 bases). V lost 5 bases and J 0 bases, leaving 16 bases between the germline ends. The CDR3 has 15 residues. Per germline, CDR1 GTSNPN and CDR2 SVGIG (reference sequence). This CDR3 is CAWLRGAGPNYGYTF. The CDR3 coding sequence is TGTGCCTGGCTCCGAGGGGCAGGACCTAACTATGGCTACACCTTC.

This chain links TRBV5-7 with TRBJ2-7; D is ambiguous. TRBV5-7 is noted as an ORF with a role that remains uncertain. Trimming pared 0 bases from V and 2 bases from J, leaving 6 bases between. The CDR3 has 13 amino acids. In DNA form, the CDR3 reads TGTGCCAGCAGCTTGGTTTGCGCCTACGAGCAGTACTTC. Translating it yields CASSLVCAYEQYF.

This clone has only one observation. The rearrangement joins TRBV5-6 to TRBJ1-2, with D perhaps matching TRBD1 (5 bases). With 4 bases removed from V and 4 bases from J, the gap between germline ends came to 14 bases. This CDR3 spans 14 amino acids. Germline V CDR1 and CDR2: SGHDT, YYEEEE. This CDR3 is CASSALDRFYGYTF. The CDR3 DNA sequence: TGTGCCAGCAGCGCCCTTGACAGATTCTATGGCTACACCTTC.

The genes are TRBV30 and TRBJ2-7; 9 bases match TRBD2. Trimming cost V 0 bases and J 4 bases; bases outside gene matches: 7. Germline V lookup: CDR1 GTSNPN, CDR2 SVGIG (reference sequence). The CDR3 spans 15 residues. The CDR3 region has the DNA TGTGCCTGGAGTGTACCTTCGCGGGGGGGATACGAGCAGTACTTC. Translated, it gives CAWSVPSRGGYEQYF.

The gene calls are TRBV9 and TRBJ2-1; the D is unclear. The germline V gene has CDR1 SGDLS and CDR2 YYNGEE. CDR3 length: 11 amino acids. With 0 bases removed from V and 8 bases from J, the gap between germline ends came to 3 bases. Here the CDR3 reads CASSVEDEQFF. The CDR3 nucleotides read TGTGCCAGCAGCGTAGAAGATGAGCAGTTCTTC.

This chain connects TRBV6-5 to TRBJ1-1; TRBD1 is a possible D gene (5 bases). The CDR3 length is 12 residues. V lost 4 bases and J lost 11, with 14 bases in between. Germline V CDR1 and CDR2: MNHEY, SVGAGI. CDR3 sequence: CASSSGTGTAFF. In DNA form, the CDR3 reads TGTGCCAGCAGTTCCGGGACTGGGACGGCTTTCTTT.

V and J are TRBV7-2 and TRBJ2-3; no reliable D call. The CDR3 sequence is 13 residues long. The V gene's germline CDR1 is SGHTA and CDR2 FQGNSA. V gave up 2 bases and J gave up 2 bases, with 5 bases separating them. DNA for the CDR3: TGTGCCAGCAGCTTATGGGACACAGATACGCAGTATTTT. This gives the protein CASSLWDTDTQYF.

This chain joins TRBV19 and TRBJ2-7; D uncertain. This CDR3 contains 13 residues. Germline V gene data show CDR1 as LNHDA and CDR2 as SQIVND (reference sequence). Trimming removed 6 bases from V and 2 bases from J, with 11 bases in between. CDR3 nucleotide sequence: TGTGCCAGTAGCAGGAGAGATACCTACGAGCAGTACTTC. Encoded protein: CASSRRDTYEQYF.

The CDR3 DNA sequence: TGTGCCAGCAGTTTATCCTGGACAGGGGATGAGCAGTTCTTC. Its translation: CASSLSWTGDEQFF. This sequence joins TRBV27 and TRBJ2-1; 9 nucleotides match TRBD1. Germline V lookup: CDR1 MNHEY, CDR2 SMNVEV (reference sequence). Trimming at V came to 0 bases and at J to 8 bases, leaving 2 bases not matched to a gene. The CDR3 runs 14 residues.

The chain uses TRBV7-2 and TRBJ2-5; TRBD2 agrees at 14 bases. The CDR3 totals 17 residues. The germline V gene encodes CDR1 SGHTA and CDR2 FQGNSA. The junction had 5 bases not matched to a gene; V was cut back by 4 bases and J by 1 base. CDR3 bases: TGTGCCAGCAGCTCCGGACTAGCGGGGGGCATCCAAGAGACCCAGTACTTC. Protein product: CASSSGLAGGIQETQYF.

V gene TRBV10-3 combines with J gene TRBJ1-4, with D unclear. This CDR3 contains 13 residues. CDR1 and CDR2 from the germline V gene are ENHRY and SYGVKD. Trimming left V 8 bases short and J 7 bases short, with 14 bases between. CDR3 sequence (DNA): TGTGCCATCTCAACCTGGAACTTTGAAAAACTGTTTTTT. The encoded protein is CAISTWNFEKLFF.

The chain couples TRBV7-9 to TRBJ2-1; D tentatively fits TRBD1 or TRBD2 (6 bases each). Germline loops: CDR1 SEHNR, CDR2 FQNEAQ (reference sequence). The CDR3 is 13 amino acids. CDR3 region: CGVFGGPYNEQFF. CDR3 DNA sequence: TGTGGGGTATTTGGGGGGCCCTACAATGAGCAGTTCTTC.

This clone was found a few times. V and J are TRBV9 and TRBJ1-1; possible D gene TRBD1, 5 bases. Looked up from germline, CDR1 is SGDLS and CDR2 is YYNGEE. Trimming removed 4 bases from V and 6 bases from J, with 13 bases in between. This CDR3 contains 13 residues. The CDR3 DNA sequence: TGTGCCAGCAGCTCCCAGGGTAATGCTGAAGCTTTCTTT. Translating gives CASSSQGNAEAFF.

The chain's CDR3 is CASSLRGREYGYTF. CDR3 coding DNA: TGTGCCAGCAGCTTAAGGGGGAGGGAATATGGCTACACCTTC. V and J are TRBV5-6 and TRBJ1-2, with D possibly matching TRBD1 (6 bases). There are 14 residues in the CDR3. Germline V CDR1 and CDR2: SGHDT, YYEEEE. V was pared by 2 bases and J by 5 bases, with 13 bases between.

About this clone: Other DNA variants within this sample encode the same CDR3. The chain carries TRBV5-4 and TRBJ1-3; a weak D match, TRBD1 (5 bases). In germline, CDR1 is SGHNT, CDR2 YYREEE (reference sequence). The length of the CDR3 is 14 residues. The V end was cut by 1 base, the J end by 2 bases, with 7 bases between. The CDR3 sequence: CASSLQGPGNTIYF. CDR3 DNA: TGTGCCAGCAGCTTGCAGGGCCCTGGAAACACCATATATTTT.

The count of this clone is one. The sample holds other DNA sequences that translate to the same CDR3. The gene calls are TRBV4-2 and TRBJ2-5; D gene unclear. Trimming removed 0 bases at V and 0 bases at J, with 2 bases between. From germline, CDR1 is LGHNA and CDR2 YNFKEQ. The CDR3 spans 13 residues. Here the CDR3 DNA reads TGTGCCAGCAGCCAAGACAACCAAGAGACCCAGTACTTC. Protein product: CASSQDNQETQYF.

The chain is built from TRBV2 and TRBJ1-4, with a weak D call TRBD1 (5 bases). This CDR3 contains 14 residues. Germline V gene lookup returns CDR1 SNHLY and CDR2 FYNNEI. The V and J ends lost 7 bases and 7 bases respectively, with 16 bases between them. CDR3 DNA: TGTGCCAGCAAGAGGTGGAGGGGCTCTGAAAAACTGTTTTTT. This codes for CASKRWRGSEKLFF.

This chain joins TRBV6-1 and TRBJ2-5, with TRBD2 as a possible D gene (6 bases). The CDR3 length is 13 residues. Per the germline V gene, CDR1 is MNHNS and CDR2 is SASEGT. The germline V and J ends were trimmed by 7 bases and 4 bases, with 13 bases remaining between them. Here the CDR3 reads CASIGTSRETQYF. CDR3 coding DNA: TGTGCCAGCATTGGGACTTCGAGAGAGACCCAGTACTTC.

The J gene is TRBJ2-5, the V gene TRBV6-1; D uncertain. Germline V lookup: CDR1 MNHNS, CDR2 SASEGT. The V and J ends lost 2 bases and 9 bases respectively, with 13 bases between them. There are 13 residues in the CDR3. CDR3 coding DNA: TGTGCCAGCAGTGAAATATCCGGAGTGTCCCAGTACTTC. Amino acids: CASSEISGVSQYF.

CDR3 residues: CASSFDGGNTEAFF. The CDR3 nucleotides are TGTGCCAGCAGTTTTGACGGCGGGAACACTGAAGCTTTCTTT. The gene calls are TRBV6-1 and TRBJ1-1; no definite D call. V lost 5 bases and J lost 1, with 11 bases in between. The CDR3 has 14 amino acids. Germline CDR1 MNHNS, CDR2 SASEGT.

Concerning this clone itself: The sample has other DNA sequences that encode this CDR3 too. The chain carries TRBV29-1 and TRBJ2-3; TRBD2 is a possible D gene (6 bases). V lost 2 bases to trimming and J lost 1 base, with 7 bases between them. Germline loops: CDR1 SQVTM, CDR2 ANQGSEA. There are 13 residues in the CDR3. CDR3 sequence reads: CSVEPGGTDTQYF. Here the CDR3 DNA reads TGCAGCGTTGAACCGGGGGGCACAGATACGCAGTATTTT.

This rearrangement joins TRBV25-1 to TRBJ2-5; tentatively, D is TRBD2 (5 bases). CDR3 length: 16 residues. Trimming cost V 4 bases and J 4 bases, with 19 bases left between them. CDR1 is MGHDK and CDR2 is SYGVNS in the germline V gene. CDR3 protein: CASSGRIPSGGETQYF. For the CDR3, the DNA is TGTGCCAGCAGTGGCCGGATACCCAGCGGTGGAGAGACCCAGTACTTC.